The 9 T cell receptor beta chains below were found in one sample sequenced in a study of neurological immune-mediated disorders (dated by TCRdb to the late 2010s). The library was prepared using 5' RACE. These reads were obtained on an Illumina HiSeq 2500. The public reads were run again by TCRdb, first through fastp at Q25 and then through MiXCR, and only productive beta chains were kept. Rows with a matching CDR3 protein are joined into one entry that keeps the most common DNA and genes. The sample records more than 30,000 distinct CDR3 sequences, almost 7.5% of which are singletons. The ten largest clones take up 5.7% of the sample. Sequenced input: CD4+ T cells from blood. The receptors derive from a man aged 50 or older in good health.

This clonotype was seen ten or more times. J is TRBJ2-7 and V is TRBV11-2; D is tentatively TRBD1 or TRBD2 (5 bases each). The V end lost 6 bases, the J end lost 4 bases, and 19 bases lay between the germline ends. CDR3 size: 15 residues. Per the germline V gene, CDR1 is SGHAT and CDR2 is FQNNGV. The CDR3 nucleotides read TGTGCCAGCAGAAAATTCCCCGGGACGGAATACGAGCAGTACTTC. Amino acids: CASRKFPGTEYEQYF.

This clonotype was recorded many times. The chain joins TRBV20-1 to TRBJ1-1, with D unresolved. The germline gives CDR1 DFQATT, CDR2 SNEGSKA (reference sequence). The CDR3 runs to 14 residues. V gave up 2 bases and J gave up 0 bases, with 10 bases separating them. The CDR3 is CSARTSLMNTEAFF. CDR3 coding DNA: TGCAGTGCTAGAACCAGTTTAATGAACACTGAAGCTTTCTTT.

This clonotype was seen ten or more times. This chain connects TRBV7-9 to TRBJ1-3; D is perhaps TRBD1 (5 bases). Germline values: CDR1 SEHNR, CDR2 FQNEAQ (reference sequence). This CDR3 spans 14 amino acids. V lost 5 bases and J lost 2, with 10 bases in between. CDR3 loop: CASSNLGAGNTIYF. For the CDR3, the DNA is TGTGCCAGCAGCAACTTAGGGGCTGGAAACACCATATATTTT.

Many counts were recorded for this clonotype. V is TRBV24-1 and J is TRBJ2-3, with TRBD1 matching 8 bases. This CDR3 has 17 amino acids. Losses at the gene ends were 1 base for V and 3 bases for J; bases not matched to a gene: 8. Germline-derived CDR1 and CDR2 are KGHDR and SFDVKD. CDR3 sequence reads: CATSDFLTGTGTDTQYF. The CDR3 bases are TGTGCCACCAGTGATTTCCTTACCGGGACAGGTACAGATACGCAGTATTTT.

In this sample, this clonotype turned up many times. The chain joins TRBV5-1 to TRBJ1-5; D remains ambiguous. Germline assignment: CDR1 SGHRS and CDR2 YFSETQ. The CDR3 extends over 13 amino acids. V lost 2 bases and J lost 3, with 6 bases in between. CDR3 DNA sequence: TGCGCCAGCAGCTTTGCAGTCAATCAGCCCCAGCATTTT. It is translated as CASSFAVNQPQHF.

The gene calls are TRBV6-5 and TRBJ1-5; no clear D gene. The germline V and J ends were trimmed by 5 bases and 5 bases, with 13 bases remaining between them. The germline V gene encodes CDR1 MNHEY and CDR2 SVGAGI. The CDR3 is made up of 14 amino acids. The CDR3 DNA follows: TGTGCCAGCAGTACGGGGTGGCCCCATCAGCCCCAGCATTTT. Amino acid sequence: CASSTGWPHQPQHF.

This clonotype came up many times. V and J are TRBV7-2 and TRBJ2-4; D perhaps matches TRBD2 (5 bases). The V gene's germline CDR1 is SGHTA and CDR2 FQGNSA. This CDR3 has 14 amino acids. V was pared by 6 bases and J by 1 base, with 10 bases between. CDR3 residues: CASRTTGAKNIQYF. The CDR3 DNA reads as TGTGCCAGCAGGACTACTGGGGCCAAAAACATTCAGTACTTC.

In its sample, this clonotype was seen many times. The chain employs TRBV20-1 and TRBJ2-2; tentatively, D is TRBD1 or TRBD2 (7 bases each). Germline V gives CDR1 DFQATT, CDR2 SNEGSKA (reference sequence). This CDR3 is 17 amino acids long. The V gene lost 7 bases and the J gene lost 2 bases, with 23 bases spanning the gap. CDR3: CSVPGGQIHFNTGELFF. The CDR3 DNA reads as TGCAGTGTCCCGGGGGGACAGATCCACTTCAACACCGGGGAGCTGTTTTTT.

This clonotype appeared many times. V gene TRBV7-9 combines with J gene TRBJ2-4; D remains unclear. CDR1 and CDR2 from the germline V gene are SEHNR and FQNEAQ (reference sequence). The CDR3 is 17 residues long. The ends were cut back, 2 bases at V and 0 bases at J, with 14 bases in the middle. This CDR3 is CASSLYGQVLAKNIQYF. The CDR3 DNA is TGTGCCAGCAGCTTATATGGGCAGGTCCTAGCCAAAAACATTCAGTACTTC.